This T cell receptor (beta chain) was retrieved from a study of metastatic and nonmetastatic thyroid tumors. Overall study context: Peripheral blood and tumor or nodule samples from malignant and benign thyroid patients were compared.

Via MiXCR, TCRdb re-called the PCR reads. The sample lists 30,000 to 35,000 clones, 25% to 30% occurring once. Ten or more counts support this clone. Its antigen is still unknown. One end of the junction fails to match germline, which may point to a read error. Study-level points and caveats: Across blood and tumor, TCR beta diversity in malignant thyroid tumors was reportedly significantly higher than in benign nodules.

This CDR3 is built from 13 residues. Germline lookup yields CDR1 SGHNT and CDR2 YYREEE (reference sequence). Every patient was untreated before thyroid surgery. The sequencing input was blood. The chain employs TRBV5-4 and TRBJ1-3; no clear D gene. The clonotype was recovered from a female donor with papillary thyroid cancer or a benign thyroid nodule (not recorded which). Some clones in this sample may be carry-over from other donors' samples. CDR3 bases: TGCGCCAGCAGCCCAGAGTCATTGAACACCATATATTTT. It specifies CASSPESLNTIYF.